This TCR beta chain came from a study of cytomegalovirus exposure and HLA in healthy donors. With 60 Vbeta and 13 Jbeta primers, the PCR was carried out. Produced via immunoSEQ multiplex PCR; TCRdb's table is partial and in-frame only. The sample lists around 88,000 clones; around 67% were seen once. Remarks on this clone: Its target is not known.

V gave up 6 bases and J gave up 2 bases; unmatched junction bases: 3. CDR3 length: 14 amino acids. Germline V CDR1 and CDR2: LNHDA, SQIVND (reference sequence). Whole-study results and caveats: It was approximately 170 TCR beta chains that were listed as cytomegalovirus-associated.

Sample: PBMCs. This TCR derives from a male donor in good health and CMV-seronegative. The chain joins TRBV19 to TRBJ1-4; 7 bases agree with TRBD1. The CDR3 DNA sequence: TGTGCCAGTAGCGAACAGGGGACTAATGAAAAACTGTTTTTT. Its translation is CASSEQGTNEKLFF.